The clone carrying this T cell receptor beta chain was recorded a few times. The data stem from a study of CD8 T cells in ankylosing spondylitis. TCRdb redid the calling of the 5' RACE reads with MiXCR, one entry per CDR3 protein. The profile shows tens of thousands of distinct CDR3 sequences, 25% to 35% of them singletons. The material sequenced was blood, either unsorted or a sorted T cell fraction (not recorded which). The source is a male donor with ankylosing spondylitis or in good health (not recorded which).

CDR3: CASSLNNYGYTF. The CDR3 DNA reads TGTGCCAGCAGCCTAAATAACTATGGCTACACCTTC. V gene TRBV7-9 combines with J gene TRBJ1-2; no firm D call. This CDR3 contains 12 residues. Germline assignment: CDR1 SEHNR and CDR2 FQNEAQ (reference sequence). The V end was cut by 5 bases, the J end by 1 base, with 5 bases between.